Each of the 21 T cell receptor beta chains below was sequenced from the same sample in a study of cytotoxic CD8 clonotypes in ibrutinib-treated CLL. The method was immunoSEQ multiplex PCR; TCRdb's version includes in-frame clones alone and lacks a portion of them. The sample holds tens of thousands of clones; around 84% are singletons and the top ten take about 5.6%. Sequencing used PBMCs, obtained before ibrutinib treatment. All receptors come from a human donor with chronic lymphocytic leukemia.

The V gene is TRBV11-3, the J gene TRBJ1-1; TRBD1 is a possible D gene (5 bases). The CDR3 covers 15 residues. Germline-derived CDR1 and CDR2 are SGHNT and YENEEA. Trimming left V 1 base short and J 0 bases short, with 9 bases between. CDR3 sequence (DNA): TGTGCCAGCAGCTTAGGGCGACAGATGAACACTGAAGCTTTCTTT. Amino acid sequence: CASSLGRQMNTEAFF.

This chain connects TRBV5-1 to TRBJ1-2; 9 bases are shared with TRBD1. The junction had 6 bases not matched to a gene; V was cut back by 2 bases and J by 4 bases. This CDR3 contains 15 residues. The germline CDR1 and CDR2 sequences are SGHRS and YFSETQ. CDR3 nucleotides: TGCGCCAGCAGCTTTGAACAGGGGGCGATCTATGGCTACACCTTC. Its translation is CASSFEQGAIYGYTF.

The chain combines TRBV6-5 with TRBJ1-2; TRBD1 might be the D (5 bases). The germline gives CDR1 MNHEY, CDR2 SVGAGI. V shed 1 base and J shed 1 base, with 10 bases lying between them. The CDR3 is made up of 15 amino acids. The CDR3 loop reads CASSYYGALNYGYTF. DNA for the CDR3: TGTGCCAGCAGTTACTACGGGGCTCTTAACTATGGCTACACCTTC.

In this sample, this clone is medium-sized. The CDR3 loop is CASSLYLGDVLTF. CDR3 bases: TGTGCCAGCAGCTTATACCTGGGAGACGTCCTGACTTTC. The V gene is TRBV11-3, the J gene TRBJ2-6; TRBD2 might be the D (5 bases). The V end lost 2 bases, the J end lost 11 bases, and 10 bases lay between the germline ends. The CDR3 is 13 amino acids. CDR1 is SGHNT, CDR2 YENEEA, per germline.

The chain combines TRBV30 with TRBJ1-1; D not resolved. Deletions cut 0 bases from V and 4 bases from J, with 6 bases between. The CDR3 has 12 amino acids. From germline, CDR1 is GTSNPN and CDR2 SVGIG (reference sequence). The CDR3 coding sequence is TGTGCCTGGAGTGTCACCAGCACTGAAGCTTTCTTT. This codes for CAWSVTSTEAFF.

This clone appeared once. V usage is TRBV2 and J usage is TRBJ2-7; maybe TRBD2 (6 bases). The germline V gene encodes CDR1 SNHLY and CDR2 FYNNEI. This CDR3 spans 14 amino acids. Trimming stripped 5 bases from V and 4 bases from J, with 15 bases between. The CDR3 here is CASSWTTNRYEQYF. CDR3 nucleotides: TGTGCCAGCAGTTGGACTACAAACAGGTACGAGCAGTACTTC.

This clone was recorded only once. The rearrangement joins TRBV5-1 to TRBJ2-5; 9 bases map to TRBD2. Germline CDR1 SGHRS, CDR2 YFSETQ. V was pared by 0 bases and J by 1 base, with 7 bases of the junction left unmatched. The CDR3 is 17 amino acids. The CDR3 reads CASSLAPSGTSQETQYF. CDR3 nucleotide sequence: TGCGCCAGCAGCTTGGCACCTAGCGGGACCTCCCAAGAGACCCAGTACTTC.

This sequence joins TRBV9 and TRBJ2-7, with 8 bases identical to TRBD1. The CDR3 consists of 15 residues. The ends lost 4 bases at V and 0 bases at J; junction bases unmatched: 6. CDR1 SGDLS and CDR2 YYNGEE come from the germline V gene. In DNA form, the CDR3 reads TGTGCCAGCAGCTTACGGACAGGGAACTCCTACGAGCAGTACTTC. Translated, it gives CASSLRTGNSYEQYF.

The gene calls are TRBV4-1 and TRBJ2-7, with 7 nucleotides matching TRBD1. The CDR3 sequence is 15 residues long. With 1 base clipped from V and 2 bases from J, the junction kept 5 bases outside the gene matches. Per germline, CDR1 MGHRA and CDR2 YSYEKL. Written as DNA, the CDR3 is TGCGCCAGCAGCCAAGTGACAGGGACCCCCTACGAGCAGTACTTC. This gives the protein CASSQVTGTPYEQYF.

The chain couples TRBV29-1 to TRBJ2-3; TRBD2 agrees at 7 bases. This CDR3 region has 16 residues. From germline, CDR1 is SQVTM and CDR2 ANQGSEA. V lost 1 base, J lost 2 bases, and 9 bases stayed unmatched. This CDR3 reads CSVEVGGRETTDTQYF. In DNA, the CDR3 is TGCAGCGTTGAAGTGGGAGGGAGGGAAACCACAGATACGCAGTATTTT.

In this sample, this clone turned up once. The chain carries TRBV18 and TRBJ2-7; 7 nucleotides match TRBD1. CDR1 and CDR2 from the germline V gene are KGHSH and LQKENI. The CDR3 is made up of 16 amino acids. J lost 0 bases, V lost 2 bases, and 7 bases had no gene match. CDR3 nucleotides: TGTGCCAGCTCACCATGGGGCAGGGGGAGCTCCTACGAGCAGTACTTC. This gives the protein CASSPWGRGSSYEQYF.

The gene calls are TRBV18 and TRBJ2-1, with TRBD1 identical over 8 bases. CDR3 length: 15 residues. V was pared by 3 bases and J by 7 bases, with 8 bases of the junction left unmatched. CDR1 is KGHSH and CDR2 is LQKENI in the germline V gene. CDR3 nucleotide sequence: TGTGCCAGCTCACCTTATAGACAGGGGAGGAATGAGCAGTTCTTC. Its protein is CASSPYRQGRNEQFF.

The chain combines TRBV5-8 with TRBJ2-2, with TRBD2 identical over 9 bases. Germline CDR1 and CDR2: SGHTS and YDEGEE. The J segment lost 6 bases and the V segment lost 1 base, leaving 4 bases of the junction unmatched. The CDR3 spans 15 residues. CDR3: CASSLISGSPGELFF. CDR3 DNA: TGTGCCAGCAGCTTGATTAGCGGGAGTCCCGGGGAGCTGTTTTTT.

V is TRBV10-2 and J is TRBJ1-1, with no clear D. There are 17 residues in the CDR3. Germline V gene data show CDR1 as WSHSY and CDR2 as SAAADI. Trimming took off 6 bases at V and 2 bases at J, with 22 bases between the two ends. The CDR3 sequence is CASSPENRASPNTEAFF. DNA for the CDR3: TGCGCCAGCAGCCCCGAAAACAGAGCGTCGCCCAACACTGAAGCTTTCTTT.

The J gene is TRBJ2-7, the V gene TRBV28, with TRBD1 as a possible D gene (6 bases). Between the trimmed V and J ends, which lost 9 bases and 4 bases, there was a span of 19 bases. The germline CDR1 and CDR2 sequences are MDHEN and SYDVKM. The CDR3 loop spans 14 amino acids. CDR3 protein: CASLQGGGWYEQYF. CDR3 bases: TGTGCCAGTTTACAGGGTGGCGGATGGTACGAGCAGTACTTC.

The gene calls are TRBV15 and TRBJ2-1; D remains ambiguous. Deletions cut 2 bases from V and 0 bases from J, with 5 bases between. Germline V CDR1 and CDR2: LNHNV, YYDKDF (reference sequence). The CDR3 contains 14 residues. For the CDR3, the DNA is TGTGCCACCAGCAGACAAAGCTCCTACAATGAGCAGTTCTTC. Translation: CATSRQSSYNEQFF.

The chain uses TRBV2 and TRBJ2-4; no firm D call. CDR1 and CDR2 (germline): SNHLY, FYNNEI. CDR3 length: 11 amino acids. V dropped 6 bases and J dropped 6 bases, with 6 bases sitting between them. This CDR3 is CASRGANIQYF. The CDR3 DNA follows: TGTGCCAGCAGGGGCGCAAACATTCAGTACTTC.

The chain combines TRBV29-1 with TRBJ1-2; no clear D. Germline V lookup: CDR1 SQVTM, CDR2 ANQGSEA. The CDR3 has 14 residues. Trimming removed 4 bases from V and 4 bases from J, with 16 bases in between. For the CDR3, the DNA is TGCAGCGTTGTAAGAGGAGGAGCGGCCTATGGCTACACCTTC. Translated: CSVVRGGAAYGYTF.

The rearrangement uses TRBV7-9 and TRBJ1-1; D not resolved. Between the trimmed V and J ends, which lost 2 bases and 6 bases, there was a span of 7 bases. There are 12 residues in the CDR3. Germline V CDR1 and CDR2: SEHNR, FQNEAQ (reference sequence). The CDR3 DNA sequence: TGTGCCAGCAGCTTAATACAACCTGAAGCTTTCTTT. This codes for CASSLIQPEAFF. The full variable domain, in which reference TRBV7-9 and TRBJ1-1 provide the parts outside the CDR3, is DTGVSQNPRHKITKRGQNVTFRCDPISEHNRLYWYRQTLGQGPEFLTYFQNEAQLEKSRLLSDRFSAERPKGSFSTLEIQRTEQGDSAMYLCASSLIQPEAFFGQGTRLTVV.

In the case of this clone: A read error likely explains this, since a far larger clone differs by one base. V and J are TRBV6-5 and TRBJ2-2, with D tentatively TRBD1 (7 bases). V lost 0 bases and J lost 4, with 9 bases in between. CDR3 length equals 15 residues. Per the germline V gene, CDR1 is MNHEY and CDR2 is SVGAGI. The CDR3: CASSYSQGGTGELFF. For the CDR3, the DNA is TGTGCCAGCAGTTACTCTCAGGGGGGCACCGGGGAGCTGTTTTTT.

The chain employs TRBV29-1 and TRBJ1-2; TRBD1 matches at 7 bases. CDR1 SQVTM and CDR2 ANQGSEA come from the germline V gene. This CDR3 is 16 amino acids long. After removal of 4 bases from V and 0 bases from J, the junction contained 11 bases not matched to a gene. The CDR3 sequence: CSVGGDSNSPNYGYTF. The CDR3 nucleotides are TGCAGCGTTGGGGGGGACAGCAATTCCCCTAACTATGGCTACACCTTC.